This is a list of T cell receptor beta chains from one sample in a study of CD8+ T cells in alopecia areata. Measured with immunoSEQ multiplex PCR; TCRdb has only the in-frame clones, and not every one. In the table there are about 120,000 clones, 53% of which are singletons. This specimen consisted of CD4+ T cells sorted from blood, obtained at week 4, from a patient treated with tofacitinib. The receptors stem from a human donor with alopecia areata. Both conserved end residues are part of each CDR3. Each record gives: D gene, J gene, CDR3 length, clone size, V gene, CDR3 protein, CDR3 DNA. D genes are given only for firm matches. Clone sizes are given selectively: once, few, many, or a class where the clone is expanded.

>NA|TRBJ1-2|13|NA|TRBV19
CASGKRDRYGYTF
TGTGCCAGTGGGAAACGGGACCGCTATGGCTACACCTTC
>NA|TRBJ2-3|11|few|TRBV30
CAWSAADTQYF
TGTGCCTGGAGCGCGGCAGATACGCAGTATTTT
>TRBD2|TRBJ2-7|13|NA|TRBV29-1
CSVVLAFSYEQYF
TGCAGCGTCGTACTAGCGTTCTCCTACGAGCAGTACTTC
>NA|TRBJ1-2|14|NA|TRBV7-8
CASSSVGPDYGYTF
TGTGCCAGCAGTTCGGTAGGGCCCGACTATGGCTACACCTTC
>NA|TRBJ1-6|16|few|TRBV6-5
CASSYEGITGSRPLHF
TGTGCCAGCAGCTACGAAGGGATAACAGGGTCACGACCCCTCCACTTT
>NA|TRBJ1-5|14|NA|TRBV6-1
CASSEGSYGQPQHF
TGTGCCAGCAGTGAAGGATCCTACGGTCAGCCCCAGCATTTT
>NA|TRBJ2-5|14|once|TRBV7-9
CASSLLWGQETQYF
TGTGCCAGCAGCCTCCTCTGGGGTCAGGAGACCCAGTACTTC
>TRBD1|TRBJ1-4|19|NA|TRBV30
CAWRAPLGQATATNEKLFF
TGTGCCTGGAGAGCACCTTTGGGACAGGCTACTGCAACTAATGAAAAACTGTTTTTT
>NA|TRBJ1-3|13|NA|TRBV30
CAWTLISGNTIYF
TGTGCCTGGACCCTGATCTCTGGAAACACCATATATTTT
>TRBD2|TRBJ2-1|17|NA|TRBV9
CASSAHLLAGGPNEQFF
TGTGCCAGCAGCGCCCACTTACTAGCGGGAGGGCCGAATGAGCAGTTCTTC
>NA|TRBJ1-6|16|NA|TRBV30
CAWRLTGEGYNSPLHF
TGTGCCTGGAGATTGACAGGCGAGGGGTATAATTCACCCCTCCACTTT
>TRBD2|TRBJ2-1|14|few|TRBV4-1
CASSQDGTSNEQFF
TGCGCCAGCAGCCAAGATGGGACTAGCAATGAGCAGTTCTTC
>NA|TRBJ2-1|16|NA|TRBV7-3
CASSLNWDPAYNEQFF
TGTGCCAGCAGCTTAAATTGGGACCCCGCCTACAATGAGCAGTTCTTC
>NA|TRBJ2-3|11|few|TRBV18
CASSPEDTQYF
TGTGCCAGCTCACCAGAGGATACGCAGTATTTT
>NA|TRBJ1-1|12|few|TRBV10-3
CAISTGFTEAFF
TGTGCCATCAGCACAGGGTTTACTGAAGCTTTCTTT
>NA|TRBJ2-7|15|NA|TRBV6-1
CASTPGGTPNYEQYF
TGTGCCAGCACCCCCGGCGGGACACCTAACTACGAGCAGTACTTC
>NA|TRBJ1-4|15|few|TRBV30
CAWSRQTDVKEKLFF
TGTGCCTGGAGTCGACAGACAGACGTAAAAGAAAAACTGTTTTTT
>TRBD1|TRBJ2-7|15|NA|TRBV29-1
CSVEESGTGFYEQYF
TGCAGCGTTGAAGAATCGGGGACAGGGTTCTACGAGCAGTACTTC
>NA|TRBJ2-3|12|NA|TRBV27
CASSVLGDTQYF
TGTGCCAGCAGTGTACTGGGAGATACGCAGTATTTT
>NA|TRBJ1-2|14|few|TRBV30
CAWSVGDTGYGYTF
TGTGCCTGGAGTGTAGGGGACACCGGCTATGGCTACACCTTC
>NA|TRBJ2-5|15|NA|TRBV30
CAWRARGRLQETQYF
TGTGCCTGGAGGGCCCGGGGGCGCCTACAAGAGACCCAGTACTTC
>TRBD2|TRBJ2-1|15|NA|TRBV5-1
CASRPGTSGSGEQFF
TGCGCCAGCAGGCCCGGGACTAGCGGGAGTGGTGAGCAGTTCTTC
>NA|TRBJ1-1|16|NA|TRBV4-2
CASSQGLRGAHTEAFF
TGTGCCAGCAGCCAAGGTCTAAGGGGGGCGCACACTGAAGCTTTCTTT
>NA|TRBJ1-2|12|NA|TRBV7-8
CASSPINYGYTF
TGTGCCAGCAGCCCTATCAACTATGGCTACACCTTC
>NA|TRBJ1-4|17|few|TRBV5-1
CASSLSYGLLKGEKLFF
TGCGCCAGCAGCTTATCTTACGGACTTCTTAAAGGTGAAAAACTGTTTTTT
>NA|TRBJ1-2|14|NA|TRBV29-1
CSAGPDHVHYGYTF
TGCAGCGCCGGCCCGGACCACGTCCACTATGGCTACACCTTC
>NA|TRBJ1-5|17|NA|TRBV27
CASSLGSGGFSNQPQHF
TGTGCCAGCAGTTTAGGGAGTGGTGGATTTAGCAATCAGCCCCAGCATTTT
>NA|TRBJ1-3|17|NA|TRBV11-2
CASSLDPTGISGNTIYF
TGTGCCAGCAGCTTAGATCCCACAGGTATCTCTGGAAACACCATATATTTT
>NA|TRBJ1-2|12|NA|TRBV18
CASALANYGYTF
TGTGCCAGCGCACTCGCTAACTATGGCTACACCTTC
>NA|TRBJ2-7|12|NA|TRBV2
CASKTSVYEQYF
TGTGCCAGCAAAACCTCAGTCTACGAGCAGTACTTC
>NA|TRBJ2-2|15|few|TRBV7-9
CASSFAGASTGELFF
TGTGCCAGCAGCTTTGCAGGGGCGAGCACCGGGGAGCTGTTTTTT